These 21 T cell receptor beta chains originate from one sample sequenced in a study of blood T cell repertoires in COVID-19. Here immunoSEQ multiplex PCR was the method, and the copy in TCRdb shows in-frame clones only, minus some. The sample yields roughly 360,000 clones, about 90% seen once. Sequencing was performed on PBMCs or T cells enriched from blood (not recorded which). The receptors originated from a man younger than 40 who had recovered from COVID-19.

This chain's CDR3 is CASSLSVGAYHQPQHF. CDR3 in DNA: TGTGCCAGCAGTTTATCGGTAGGGGCATACCATCAGCCCCAGCATTTT. The V gene is TRBV27, the J gene TRBJ1-5, with TRBD1 as a possible D gene (5 bases). V was shortened by 0 bases and J by 5 bases, with 14 bases between the two germline ends. Per germline, CDR1 MNHEY and CDR2 SMNVEV (reference sequence). The CDR3 consists of 16 residues.

The rearrangement uses TRBV5-1 and TRBJ2-2; D ambiguous. Germline V CDR1 and CDR2: SGHRS, YFSETQ. Trimming removed 3 bases from V and 1 base from J, with 4 bases in between. The length of the CDR3 is 13 residues. The CDR3 DNA reads as TGCGCCAGCAGCTCAATGAACACCGGGGAGCTGTTTTTT. Residues: CASSSMNTGELFF. The complete variable domain, with remaining parts taken from reference TRBV5-1 and TRBJ2-2, reads KAGVTQTPRYLIKTRGQQVTLSCSPISGHRSVSWYQQTPGQGLQFLFEYFSETQRNKGNFPGRFSGRQFSNSRSEMNVSTLELGDSALYLCASSSMNTGELFFGEGSRLTVL.

The genes are TRBV7-2 and TRBJ1-2; possibly TRBD1 for D (5 bases). The germline V gene encodes CDR1 SGHTA and CDR2 FQGNSA. V was pared by 2 bases and J by 4 bases, with 11 bases between. This CDR3 region has 14 residues. CDR3 loop: CASSLPQAFYGYTF. The CDR3 DNA reads as TGTGCCAGCAGCTTACCACAGGCCTTCTATGGCTACACCTTC.

The chain combines TRBV7-6 with TRBJ2-3; D not certain. V was pared by 1 base and J by 4 bases, with 15 bases between. This CDR3 has 16 amino acids. From germline, CDR1 is SGHVS and CDR2 FNYEAQ. CDR3 DNA sequence: TGTGCCAGCAGCTTAGAGCAGCTGAGGTCCCCAGATACGCAGTATTTT. This sequence encodes CASSLEQLRSPDTQYF. Combining the CDR3 with reference TRBV7-6 and TRBJ2-3 gives the whole variable domain GAGVSQSPRYKVTKRGQDVALRCDPISGHVSLYWYRQALGQGPEFLTYFNYEAQQDKSGLPNDRFSAERPEGSISTLTIQRTEQRDSAMYRCASSLEQLRSPDTQYFGPGTRLTVL.

V gene TRBV25-1 combines with J gene TRBJ1-3; perhaps TRBD1 as D (6 bases). Trimming took 6 bases from V and 0 from J, leaving 9 bases between them. This CDR3 contains 14 residues. In germline, CDR1 is MGHDK, CDR2 SYGVNS. CDR3 region: CASRDSYSGNTIYF. CDR3 nucleotides: TGTGCCAGCAGGGACAGTTACTCTGGAAACACCATATATTTT.

The gene calls are TRBV7-2 and TRBJ1-4; D is ambiguous. Germline values: CDR1 SGHTA, CDR2 FQGNSA. Deletions cut 1 base from V and 0 bases from J, with 9 bases between. CDR3 size: 16 residues. The CDR3 nucleotides are TGTGCCAGCAGCTTAGGATTCGGTGCAACTAATGAAAAACTGTTTTTT. This gives the protein CASSLGFGATNEKLFF.

CDR3 sequence (DNA): TGTGCCAGCAGTTTACAGGTGAACACTGAAGCTTTCTTT. It encodes CASSLQVNTEAFF. This chain joins TRBV27 and TRBJ1-1; D is unresolved. Germline V gene data show CDR1 as MNHEY and CDR2 as SMNVEV (reference sequence). Trimming shortened V by 2 bases and J by 0 bases, and 4 bases separated the two germline ends. CDR3 length: 13 amino acids.

V usage is TRBV19 and J usage is TRBJ2-7, with D possibly being TRBD1 (6 bases). The V end was cut by 8 bases, the J end by 4 bases, with 12 bases between. The CDR3 contains 12 residues. The germline gives CDR1 LNHDA, CDR2 SQIVND (reference sequence). The CDR3 DNA reads as TGTGCCAGTTCCCAGGGGTGGTACGAGCAGTACTTC. Encoded protein: CASSQGWYEQYF.

The chain recombines TRBV2 with TRBJ1-1; no definite D call. Germline V lookup: CDR1 SNHLY, CDR2 FYNNEI. This CDR3 comprises 14 residues. Trimming removed 2 bases at V and 0 bases at J, with 7 bases between. Written as DNA, the CDR3 is TGTGCCAGCAGTGAACAACTCATGAACACTGAAGCTTTCTTT. This sequence encodes CASSEQLMNTEAFF. Filled out from reference TRBV2 and TRBJ1-1, the complete variable domain reads EPEVTQTPSHQVTQMGQEVILRCVPISNHLYFYWYRQILGQKVEFLVSFYNNEISEKSEIFDDQFSVERPDGSNFTLKIRSTKLEDSAMYFCASSEQLMNTEAFFGQGTRLTVV.

The chain links TRBV7-8 to TRBJ2-7; D remains unclear. The CDR3 length is 16 residues. V was trimmed by 1 base and J by 3 bases, leaving 16 bases between them. CDR1 SGHVS and CDR2 FQNEAQ come from the germline V gene. The CDR3 protein is CASSLGRFPVYYEQYF. CDR3 nucleotide sequence: TGTGCCAGCAGCTTAGGTCGCTTTCCCGTCTACTACGAGCAGTACTTC.

This chain joins TRBV6-4 and TRBJ1-4, with D uncertain. Trimming removed 6 bases from V and 0 bases from J, with 8 bases in between. The CDR3 spans 14 residues. Germline V CDR1 and CDR2: MRHNA, SNTAGT. As DNA, the CDR3 is TGTGCCAGCAGCCCTAGTGCAACTAATGAAAAACTGTTTTTT. Its protein is CASSPSATNEKLFF.

This CDR3 reads CASSQIATLINEQFF. DNA for the CDR3: TGTGCCAGCAGCCAAATAGCTACTCTAATCAATGAGCAGTTCTTC. The chain joins TRBV3-1 (or the pseudogene TRBV3-2) to TRBJ2-1; D gene unclear. The V and J ends lost 2 bases and 6 bases respectively, with 14 bases between them. CDR3 length: 15 residues. CDR1 LGHDT and CDR2 YNNKEL come from the germline V gene (reference sequence).

The CDR3 sequence: CASSRDRDEQYF. The CDR3 bases are TGTGCCAGCTCACGCGACAGGGACGAGCAGTACTTC. The chain recombines TRBV18 with TRBJ2-7, with 7 bases lining up with TRBD1. CDR1 is KGHSH and CDR2 is LQKENI in the germline V gene. The CDR3 is 12 amino acids. V lost 4 bases to trimming and J lost 5 bases; unmatched junction nucleotides: 2.

The rearrangement joins TRBV4-1 to TRBJ2-2; D gene uncertain. Looked up from germline, CDR1 is MGHRA and CDR2 is YSYEKL. The V gene lost 2 bases and the J gene lost 6 bases, with 16 bases spanning the gap. The CDR3 has 16 residues. The CDR3 reads CASSQYPGSFAGELFF. DNA for the CDR3: TGCGCCAGCAGCCAATATCCCGGGTCGTTCGCCGGGGAGCTGTTTTTT.

This clone was seen a handful of times. The J gene is TRBJ1-1, the V gene TRBV29-1, with TRBD1 matching 11 bases. J lost 4 bases, V lost 3 bases, and 16 bases had no gene match. Germline lookup yields CDR1 SQVTM and CDR2 ANQGSEA. This CDR3 spans 18 amino acids. The CDR3 loop reads CSVDTIRDRGRWSTEAFF. CDR3 DNA: TGCAGCGTTGACACTATTCGGGACAGGGGGAGGTGGAGCACTGAAGCTTTCTTT.

The genes are TRBV14 and TRBJ2-5, with a weak D call TRBD1 (6 bases). V was trimmed by 1 base and J by 4 bases, leaving 16 bases between them. Germline V CDR1 and CDR2: SGHDN, FVKESK. The CDR3 totals 16 residues. The CDR3 DNA reads as TGTGCCAGCAGCCAAGGCGGATGGGTAGGGGGAGAGACCCAGTACTTC. This sequence encodes CASSQGGWVGGETQYF.

V gene TRBV18 combines with J gene TRBJ2-1, with 8 positions matching TRBD1. V gave up 6 bases and J gave up 2 bases; unmatched junction bases: 3. CDR1 KGHSH and CDR2 LQKENI come from the germline V gene. This CDR3 region has 14 residues. CDR3 amino acids: CASSPGQAYNEQFF. The CDR3 DNA reads as TGTGCCAGCTCCCCGGGACAGGCCTACAATGAGCAGTTCTTC. The full variable domain, its missing parts supplied by reference TRBV18 and TRBJ2-1, is NAGVMQNPRHLVRRRGQEARLRCSPMKGHSHVYWYRQLPEEGLKFMVYLQKENIIDESGMPKERFSAEFPKEGPSILRIQQVVRGDSAAYFCASSPGQAYNEQFFGPGTRLTVL.

This chain links TRBV5-1 with TRBJ2-1; 11 positions agree with TRBD2. This CDR3 is built from 15 residues. CDR1 is SGHRS and CDR2 is YFSETQ in the germline V gene. J gave up 5 bases and V 3 bases, and 4 bases lay outside the gene matches. CDR3 nucleotide sequence: TGCGCCAGCAGCTCGATAGCGGGGGGGAACAATGAGCAGTTCTTC. This encodes CASSSIAGGNNEQFF. The full variable domain, completed using reference TRBV5-1 and TRBJ2-1, is KAGVTQTPRYLIKTRGQQVTLSCSPISGHRSVSWYQQTPGQGLQFLFEYFSETQRNKGNFPGRFSGRQFSNSRSEMNVSTLELGDSALYLCASSSIAGGNNEQFFGPGTRLTVL.

With respect to this clone: Sequence at one end of the junction differs from germline and may be a read error. V and J are TRBV3-1 (or the pseudogene TRBV3-2) and TRBJ2-7; 10 nucleotides match TRBD2. This CDR3 has 15 residues. CDR1 LGHDT and CDR2 YNNKEL come from the germline V gene (reference sequence). CDR3 region: CASSQAGGTTYEQYF. The DNA of the CDR3 is TGTGCCAGCAGTCAAGCGGGGGGGACGACCTACGAGCAGTACTTC.

The chain is built from TRBV7-9 and TRBJ2-7; possible D gene TRBD2, 5 bases. V was cut by 5 bases and J by 4 bases, with 9 bases left in between. The germline CDR1 and CDR2 sequences are SEHNR and FQNEAQ (reference sequence). The CDR3 loop spans 12 amino acids. The CDR3 protein is CASSQDFYEQYF. The CDR3 DNA follows: TGTGCCAGCAGCCAGGACTTTTACGAGCAGTACTTC.

The table lists this clone with a count of one. The chain is built from TRBV7-2 and TRBJ2-4, with D perhaps TRBD2 (5 bases). V shed 0 bases and J shed 3 bases, with 15 bases lying between them. This CDR3 region has 17 residues. Germline CDR1 is SGHTA and CDR2 is FQGNSA. The CDR3 loop is CASSLAVDIGLKNIQYF. The CDR3 DNA follows: TGTGCCAGCAGCTTAGCAGTAGACATAGGACTCAAAAACATTCAGTACTTC.